These 21 T cell receptor beta chains share one sample of origin, sequenced in a study of STAT5B mutations in CD4+ large granular lymphocyte leukemia. Profiling relied on immunoSEQ multiplex PCR, and the TCRdb table lists in-frame clones only, not all of them. The table includes approximately 34,000 clones, around 72% detected once. Sequences were obtained from CD4+ T cells from blood buffy coats. These receptors originate from a human donor in good health.

This sequence joins TRBV5-1 and TRBJ1-5, with D uncertain. Per germline, CDR1 SGHRS and CDR2 YFSETQ. This CDR3 spans 16 amino acids. V lost 0 bases, J lost 7 bases, and 17 bases lay in between. CDR3 residues: CASSLEGPRSGQPQHF. The CDR3 coding sequence is TGCGCCAGCAGCTTGGAGGGCCCCCGCAGCGGGCAGCCCCAGCATTTT.

The chain links TRBV30 to TRBJ1-2; D perhaps matches TRBD1 (5 bases). Trimming removed 0 bases from V and 4 bases from J, with 15 bases in between. Per the germline V gene, CDR1 is GTSNPN and CDR2 is SVGIG (reference sequence). The CDR3 covers 15 residues. Here the CDR3 reads CAWSVDTRLGYGYTF. CDR3 DNA sequence: TGTGCCTGGAGTGTGGACACCCGCTTGGGCTATGGCTACACCTTC.

This chain uses TRBV2 with TRBJ2-3; 9 nucleotides agree with TRBD2. V lost 7 bases and J lost 8; bases outside the gene matches: 16. Germline V gives CDR1 SNHLY, CDR2 FYNNEI. CDR3 length equals 16 residues. In DNA form, the CDR3 reads TGTGCCAGCACAACAATAACTAGCGGGCTGGCTGGTACGCAGTATTTT. This translates into CASTTITSGLAGTQYF.

The genes are TRBV7-2 and TRBJ2-7; D is perhaps TRBD2 (6 bases). The germline gives CDR1 SGHTA, CDR2 FQGNSA. The CDR3 length is 14 residues. Trimming cost V 3 bases and J 0 bases, with 9 bases left between them. The CDR3 nucleotides are TGTGCCAGCAGCTTGGGACTTTACTCCTACGAGCAGTACTTC. This gives the protein CASSLGLYSYEQYF.

This chain uses TRBV7-3 with TRBJ2-3; 12 positions agree with TRBD2. The CDR3 sequence is 18 residues long. Germline V gives CDR1 SGHTA, CDR2 FQGTGA. V shed 2 bases, J shed 3 bases, and the junction held 9 bases outside the gene matches. DNA of the CDR3: TGTGCCAGCAGCTTATTCGGTATACTAGCGGGGGGAACAGATACGCAGTATTTT. Translation: CASSLFGILAGGTDTQYF.

This clone was seen more than once but under ten times. The chain is built from TRBV2 and TRBJ2-3; 9 bases align to TRBD2. V shed 4 bases and J 3 bases; nucleotides not matched to a gene: 14. This CDR3 comprises 18 residues. Germline values: CDR1 SNHLY, CDR2 FYNNEI. The CDR3 region is CASSGGLAWWAGTDTQYF. The CDR3 bases are TGTGCCAGCAGTGGGGGACTAGCATGGTGGGCCGGTACAGATACGCAGTATTTT.

This clone was seen a handful of times. The V gene is TRBV9, the J gene TRBJ1-2, with D unresolved. V lost 0 bases and J lost 4, with 13 bases in between. The CDR3 contains 15 residues. Per the germline V gene, CDR1 is SGDLS and CDR2 is YYNGEE. CDR3 DNA: TGTGCCAGCAGCGTAGACTCCGGACGGGCCTATGGCTACACCTTC. Encoded protein: CASSVDSGRAYGYTF.

This chain joins TRBV25-1 and TRBJ1-2; the D is unclear. Germline loops: CDR1 MGHDK, CDR2 SYGVNS. The germline V and J ends were trimmed by 4 bases and 6 bases, with 15 bases remaining between them. The CDR3 is made up of 14 amino acids. CDR3 coding DNA: TGTGCCAGCAGTGGATTTAGAGGGAAGGATGGCTACACCTTC. This codes for CASSGFRGKDGYTF.

J is TRBJ2-3 and V is TRBV6-6; 10 nucleotides line up with TRBD2. The CDR3 totals 16 residues. Germline trimming cut 0 bases from V and 1 base from J; bases unmatched to any gene: 1. CDR1 and CDR2 from the germline V gene are MNHNY and SVGAGI (reference sequence). The CDR3 here is CASSYSSGGGTDTQYF. As DNA, the CDR3 is TGTGCCAGCAGTTACTCCAGCGGGGGGGGCACAGATACGCAGTATTTT.

The chain employs TRBV18 and TRBJ2-2; a weak D match, TRBD1 (5 bases). CDR3 size: 14 residues. Germline lookup yields CDR1 KGHSH and CDR2 LQKENI. V lost 1 base and J lost 6, with 9 bases in between. CDR3 sequence: CASSPLRQPGELFF. CDR3 sequence (DNA): TGTGCCAGCTCACCACTAAGACAGCCCGGGGAGCTGTTTTTT.

This chain links TRBV29-1 with TRBJ2-7; 7 nucleotides line up with TRBD1. The trim removed 4 bases at V and 5 bases at J, leaving 5 bases unmatched. The germline V gene encodes CDR1 SQVTM and CDR2 ANQGSEA. The CDR3 extends over 12 amino acids. The CDR3 here is CSVGEGAHEQYF. The CDR3 nucleotides are TGCAGCGTTGGCGAGGGGGCCCACGAGCAGTACTTC.

The CDR3 region is CSVTGIFSYEQYF. The CDR3 coding sequence is TGCAGCGTGACAGGGATTTTCTCCTACGAGCAGTACTTC. This chain uses TRBV29-1 with TRBJ2-7; 7 positions agree with TRBD1. Germline CDR1 reads SQVTM; CDR2 reads ANQGSEA. V dropped 6 bases and J dropped 0; count of bases not matched to a gene: 5. The CDR3 is 13 residues long.

This rearrangement joins TRBV7-2 to TRBJ2-2, with 11 bases matching TRBD2. The CDR3 is 16 amino acids. V shed 4 bases and J 2 bases; nucleotides not matched to a gene: 3. The V gene's germline CDR1 is SGHTA and CDR2 FQGNSA. CDR3 sequence (DNA): TGTGCCAGCAGCTCCACTAGCGGGGGCAACACCGGGGAGCTGTTTTTT. It codes for CASSSTSGGNTGELFF.

The sample holds a few counts of this clone. This chain links TRBV5-4 with TRBJ1-5; D gene uncertain. The CDR3 runs 13 residues. Germline CDR1 SGHNT, CDR2 YYREEE (reference sequence). V was trimmed by 2 bases and J by 4 bases, leaving 7 bases between them. As DNA, the CDR3 is TGTGCCAGCAGCTTCGACCCGAATCAGCCCCAGCATTTT. Translating gives CASSFDPNQPQHF.

The chain joins TRBV7-9 to TRBJ2-3; TRBD2 agrees at 11 bases. J gave up 0 bases and V 1 base, and 3 bases lay outside the gene matches. The germline CDR1 and CDR2 sequences are SEHNR and FQNEAQ (reference sequence). This CDR3 contains 17 residues. CDR3 sequence: CASSLDTSGGSTDTQYF. In DNA, the CDR3 is TGTGCCAGCAGCTTAGATACTAGCGGGGGTAGCACAGATACGCAGTATTTT.

The chain joins TRBV7-2 to TRBJ2-7; 8 bases agree with TRBD2. V lost 4 bases to trimming and J lost 10 bases; unmatched junction nucleotides: 15. CDR1 SGHTA and CDR2 FQGNSA come from the germline V gene. CDR3 length: 15 residues. The CDR3 region has the DNA TGTGCCAGCAGCTCTAACGCCGGGACTAGAGGTATTCAGTACTTC. Its protein is CASSSNAGTRGIQYF.

This clone was seen once. The chain combines TRBV2 with TRBJ1-2; the D is unclear. Trimming stripped 4 bases from V and 0 bases from J, with 9 bases between. Germline values: CDR1 SNHLY, CDR2 FYNNEI. This CDR3 region has 14 residues. This chain's CDR3 is CASSVAGANYGYTF. CDR3 DNA sequence: TGTGCCAGCAGTGTGGCAGGAGCTAACTATGGCTACACCTTC.

There are a few counts of this clone. The chain couples TRBV19 to TRBJ1-1, with D hard to call. Germline CDR1 reads LNHDA; CDR2 reads SQIVND (reference sequence). The CDR3 covers 14 residues. V was pared by 1 base and J by 7 bases, with 13 bases between. CDR3 sequence reads: CASSIAAGIGEAFF. The CDR3 DNA reads TGTGCCAGTAGTATAGCGGCGGGGATCGGTGAAGCTTTCTTT.

The CDR3 nucleotides are TGTGCCAGCCTCGGGGGTCGGGAGCTGTTTTTT. Amino acids: CASLGGRELFF. The chain employs TRBV19 and TRBJ2-2; weak D call: TRBD2 (6 bases). The CDR3 extends over 11 amino acids. Trimming took 9 bases from V and 9 from J, leaving 11 bases between them. Germline CDR1 and CDR2: LNHDA and SQIVND (reference sequence).

The CDR3 reads CASSGGTDSNQPQHF. The CDR3 nucleotides read TGTGCCAGCAGTGGGGGGACAGATAGCAATCAGCCCCAGCATTTT. J is TRBJ1-5 and V is TRBV6-1; TRBD1 aligns across 7 bases. CDR3 length equals 15 residues. The germline CDR1 and CDR2 sequences are MNHNS and SASEGT. J was trimmed by 0 bases and V by 4 bases; bases with no gene match: 3.

In nucleotides, the CDR3 is TGTGCCACCAGCAGCCCCGATCGGAAGGGACAGGAAAATCAGCCCCAGCATTTT. It is translated as CATSSPDRKGQENQPQHF. The gene calls are TRBV15 and TRBJ1-5, with TRBD1 identical over 8 bases. Germline values: CDR1 LNHNV, CDR2 YYDKDF (reference sequence). V lost 3 bases to trimming and J lost 4 bases; unmatched junction nucleotides: 14. This CDR3 is built from 18 residues.